These 9 T cell receptor beta chains came from one sample sequenced in a study of blood T cell repertoires in COVID-19 (dated by TCRdb to 2019 to 2021). The library was obtained by the immunoSEQ multiplex PCR assay. In TCRdb, the immuneACCESS table is reduced to in-frame sequences with V and J assigned. These tables do not hold every clone; where another copy was compared, an unresolved V gene accounts for under half, and the others remain unexplained. The sample table lists around 300,000 clones, about nine tenths of them with a count of one. The top ten clonotypes cover just under 9.5% of the sample. Sequenced sample: PBMCs or T cells enriched from blood (not recorded which). The receptors originated from a young woman who had recovered from COVID-19.

This chain joins TRBV14 and TRBJ1-1; tentative D call: TRBD1 (6 bases). The CDR3 has 15 amino acids. V shed 0 bases and J shed 5 bases, with 13 bases lying between them. CDR1 is SGHDN and CDR2 is FVKESK in the germline V gene. In DNA, the CDR3 is TGTGCCAGCAGCCAAGATTCTCTAAGGGGGACTGAAGCTTTCTTT. Translation: CASSQDSLRGTEAFF.

The chain recombines TRBV10-1 with TRBJ1-5, with D perhaps TRBD1 (5 bases). This CDR3 has 15 residues. Germline lookup yields CDR1 WNHNN and CDR2 SYGVQD (reference sequence). Trimming removed 2 bases from V and 4 bases from J, with 12 bases in between. CDR3 sequence: CASSETDRLNQPQHF. CDR3 DNA sequence: TGCGCCAGCAGTGAGACTGACAGATTAAATCAGCCCCAGCATTTT.

This clone appeared a single time. This sample includes further DNA sequences coding for the same CDR3. The V call is TRBV7-2, the J call TRBJ1-5, with a possible D match to TRBD1 (5 bases). This CDR3 is built from 13 residues. Germline CDR1 and CDR2: SGHTA and FQGNSA. Between the trimmed V and J ends, which lost 1 base and 5 bases, there was a span of 6 bases. The CDR3 sequence: CASSLVGDQPQHF. CDR3 coding DNA: TGTGCCAGCAGCTTAGTAGGGGATCAGCCCCAGCATTTT.

CDR3 amino acids: CASSQEDIGNTIYF. CDR3 DNA: TGCGCCAGCAGCCAAGAGGACATCGGAAACACCATATATTTT. The chain carries TRBV4-1 and TRBJ1-3, with D perhaps TRBD1 (5 bases). Germline values: CDR1 MGHRA, CDR2 YSYEKL. V was pared by 0 bases and J by 4 bases, with 7 bases between. This CDR3 comprises 14 residues.

V is TRBV19 and J is TRBJ2-1, with D maybe TRBD2 (5 bases). Trimming pared 1 base from V and 8 bases from J, leaving 21 bases between. The germline V gene encodes CDR1 LNHDA and CDR2 SQIVND (reference sequence). This CDR3 spans 17 amino acids. The CDR3 is CASSIAASGSGVYEQFF. The CDR3 nucleotides are TGTGCCAGTAGTATAGCCGCGTCGGGAAGTGGGGTGTATGAGCAGTTCTTC.

A single count supports this clone. The chain uses TRBV27 and TRBJ2-7; D ambiguous. The V gene's germline CDR1 is MNHEY and CDR2 SMNVEV (reference sequence). Trimming left V 3 bases short and J 5 bases short, with 17 bases between. CDR3 length: 15 residues. The CDR3 coding sequence is TGTGCCAGCAGTTTCCTCCTGGGTAGCCTCCACGAGCAGTACTTC. The encoded protein is CASSFLLGSLHEQYF.

The J gene is TRBJ2-7, the V gene TRBV4-1, with D perhaps matching TRBD2 (6 bases). The V end lost 3 bases, the J end lost 0 bases, and 27 bases lay between the germline ends. This CDR3 has 20 residues. Germline-derived CDR1 and CDR2 are MGHRA and YSYEKL. In DNA, the CDR3 is TGCGCCAGCAGCCACCACATGTTCAAATTTGCGGGAAGAGGCTCCTACGAGCAGTACTTC. Its translation: CASSHHMFKFAGRGSYEQYF.

This clone appeared once. This chain connects TRBV7-2 to TRBJ1-6; D is unclear. CDR1 SGHTA and CDR2 FQGNSA come from the germline V gene. V was shortened by 5 bases and J by 5 bases, with 13 bases between the two germline ends. This CDR3 comprises 15 residues. The CDR3 DNA sequence: TGTGCCAGCAGCACCACGGCGGCTGATAATTCACCCCTCCACTTT. Amino acid sequence: CASSTTAADNSPLHF. Full variable domain (rest looked up from reference TRBV7-2 and TRBJ1-6): GAGVSQSPSNKVTEKGKDVELRCDPISGHTALYWYRQSLGQGLEFLIYFQGNSAPDKSGLPSDRFSAERTGGSVSTLTIQRTQQEDSAVYLCASSTTAADNSPLHFGNGTRLTVT.

The V gene is TRBV5-4, the J gene TRBJ2-7, with TRBD2 as a possible D gene (6 bases). The CDR3 has 14 amino acids. V was trimmed by 2 bases and J by 2 bases, leaving 11 bases between them. Germline V gene lookup returns CDR1 SGHNT and CDR2 YYREEE (reference sequence). The CDR3 nucleotides read TGTGCCAGCAGCTTCTTAGCGGAAACCTACGAGCAGTACTTC. Encoded protein: CASSFLAETYEQYF.